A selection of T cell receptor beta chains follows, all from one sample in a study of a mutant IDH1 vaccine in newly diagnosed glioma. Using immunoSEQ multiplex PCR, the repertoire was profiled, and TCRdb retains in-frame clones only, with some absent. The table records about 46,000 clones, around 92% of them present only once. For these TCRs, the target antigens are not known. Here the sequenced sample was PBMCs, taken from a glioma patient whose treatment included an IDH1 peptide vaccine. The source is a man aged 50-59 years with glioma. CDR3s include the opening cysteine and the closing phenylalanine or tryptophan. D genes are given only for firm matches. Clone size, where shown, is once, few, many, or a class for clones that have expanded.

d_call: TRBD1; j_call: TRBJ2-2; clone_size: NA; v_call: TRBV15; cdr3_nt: TGTGCCACCAGCAGAGGACCAGGGGGTAGGACCGGGGAGCTGTTTTTT; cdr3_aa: CATSRGPGGRTGELFF
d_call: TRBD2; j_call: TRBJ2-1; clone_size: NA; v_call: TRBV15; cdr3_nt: TGTGCCACCAGCCCCGCGACTAGCGGTTTTTACAATGAGCAGTTCTTC; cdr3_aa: CATSPATSGFYNEQFF
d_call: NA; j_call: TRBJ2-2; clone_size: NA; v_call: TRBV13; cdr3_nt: TGTGCCAGCAGCTTTGGACAGAAAAACACCGGGGAGCTGTTTTTT; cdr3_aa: CASSFGQKNTGELFF
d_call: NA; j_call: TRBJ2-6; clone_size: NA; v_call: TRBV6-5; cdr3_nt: TGTGCCAGCACCCCGGGGAACGGGGCCAACGTCCTGACTTTC; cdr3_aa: CASTPGNGANVLTF
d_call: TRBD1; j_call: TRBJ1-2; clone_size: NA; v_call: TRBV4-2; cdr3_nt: TGTGCCAGCAGCCAAGATCCTACAGGGGGCGCGACGAGCTACACCTTC; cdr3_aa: CASSQDPTGGATSYTF
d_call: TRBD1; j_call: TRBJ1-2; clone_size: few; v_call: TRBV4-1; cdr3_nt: TGCGCCAGCAGCCAAGGCAGGGGGCCCCACTATGGCTACACCTTC; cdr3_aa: CASSQGRGPHYGYTF
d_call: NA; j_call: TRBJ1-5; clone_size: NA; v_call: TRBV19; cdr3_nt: TGTGCCAGTAGTATTGGAGAGGGGGGGCGGCAGCCCCAGCATTTT; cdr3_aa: CASSIGEGGRQPQHF
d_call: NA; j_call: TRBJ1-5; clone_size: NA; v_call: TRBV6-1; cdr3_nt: TGTGCCAGCAGCTGGGGAGTGAATAGCAATCAGCCCCAGCATTTT; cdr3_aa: CASSWGVNSNQPQHF
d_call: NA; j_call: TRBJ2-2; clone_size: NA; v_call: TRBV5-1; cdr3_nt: TGCGCCAGCAGCGCCCGACAGCGATTGAACACCGGGGAGCTGTTTTTT; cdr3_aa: CASSARQRLNTGELFF
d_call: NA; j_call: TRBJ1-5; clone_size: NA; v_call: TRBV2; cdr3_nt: TGTGCCAGCAGGGTCCAGGAGGCGCGCAATCAGCCCCAGCATTTT; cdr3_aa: CASRVQEARNQPQHF
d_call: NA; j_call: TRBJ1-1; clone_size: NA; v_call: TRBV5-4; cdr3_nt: TGTGCCAGCAGCTTGGTAGGGAAGATGACTGAAGCTTTCTTT; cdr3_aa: CASSLVGKMTEAFF
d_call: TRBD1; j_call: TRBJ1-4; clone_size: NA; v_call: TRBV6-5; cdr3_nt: TGTGCCAGCAGAGGGGACAGGAGGCCTAATGAAAAACTGTTTTTT; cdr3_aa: CASRGDRRPNEKLFF
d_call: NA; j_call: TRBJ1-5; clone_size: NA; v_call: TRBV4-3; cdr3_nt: TGCGCCAGCAGCCAGGATTTTTATAGCAATCAGCCCCAGCATTTT; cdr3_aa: CASSQDFYSNQPQHF
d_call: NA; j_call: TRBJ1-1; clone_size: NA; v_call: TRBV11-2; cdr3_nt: TGTGCCAGCAGCTTAGCTGCTCGAGGGGGAACTGAAGCTTTCTTT; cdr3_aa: CASSLAARGGTEAFF
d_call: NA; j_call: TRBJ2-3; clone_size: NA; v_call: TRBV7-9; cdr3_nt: TGTGCCAGCAGCGTCCTGGGAGATACGCAGTATTTT; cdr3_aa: CASSVLGDTQYF
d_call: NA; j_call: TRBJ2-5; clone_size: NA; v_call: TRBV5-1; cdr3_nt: TGCGCCAGCAGGGGGCTTCAAGAGACCCAGTACTTC; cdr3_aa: CASRGLQETQYF
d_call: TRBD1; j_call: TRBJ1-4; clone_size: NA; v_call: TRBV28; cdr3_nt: TGTGCCAGCAGCAAGGACAGGGGCTCAACTAATGAAAAACTGTTTTTT; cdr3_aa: CASSKDRGSTNEKLFF
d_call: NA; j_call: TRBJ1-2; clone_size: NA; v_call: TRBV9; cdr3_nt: TGTGCCAGCAGCGGGGGCGGATATGGCTACACCTTC; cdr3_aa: CASSGGGYGYTF
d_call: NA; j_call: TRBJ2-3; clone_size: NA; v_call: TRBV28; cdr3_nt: TGTGCCAGCAGACCTGCTGGGGGCCCCACAGATACGCAGTATTTT; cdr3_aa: CASRPAGGPTDTQYF
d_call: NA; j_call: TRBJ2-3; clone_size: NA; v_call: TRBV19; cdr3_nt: TGTGCCAGTAGTATGGTTTCAGGGGCCGGGGATACGCAGTATTTT; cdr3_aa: CASSMVSGAGDTQYF
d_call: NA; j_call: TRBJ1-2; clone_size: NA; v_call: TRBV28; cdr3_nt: TGTGCCAGCAGTCCCGGCGGCGTCTATGGCTACACCTTC; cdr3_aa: CASSPGGVYGYTF
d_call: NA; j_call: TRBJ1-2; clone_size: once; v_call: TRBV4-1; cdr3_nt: TGCGCCAGCAGCCAAGGAGGGGAAGGCTATGGCTACACCTTC; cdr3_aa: CASSQGGEGYGYTF
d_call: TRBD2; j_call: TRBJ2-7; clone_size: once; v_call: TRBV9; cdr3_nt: TGTGCCAGCAACTCAGCGGGAGGGGCCTACGAGCAGTACTTC; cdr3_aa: CASNSAGGAYEQYF
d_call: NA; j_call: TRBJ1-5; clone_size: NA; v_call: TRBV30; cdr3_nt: TGTGCCTGGAGTCCCGGTTATTGGGGTCAGCCCCAGCATTTT; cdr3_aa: CAWSPGYWGQPQHF
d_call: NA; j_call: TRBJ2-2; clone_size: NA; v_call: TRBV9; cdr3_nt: TGTGCCAGCAGCGTAGCCGTCGCGAGGGGGGGTACGGGGGAGCTGTTTTTT; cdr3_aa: CASSVAVARGGTGELFF
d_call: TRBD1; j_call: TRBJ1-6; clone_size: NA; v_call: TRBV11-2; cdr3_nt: TGTGCCACCTCCGACAGGGGCTCTCGGTCACCCCTCCACTTT; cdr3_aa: CATSDRGSRSPLHF
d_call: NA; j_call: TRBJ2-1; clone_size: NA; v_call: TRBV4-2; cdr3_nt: TGTGCCAGCAGCCAAGATGGCACTAGCAATGAGCAGTTCTTC; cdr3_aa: CASSQDGTSNEQFF
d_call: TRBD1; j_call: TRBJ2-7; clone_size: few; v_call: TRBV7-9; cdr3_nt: TGTGCCAGCAGCCCCCATCCCCGGACAGGGGGTACCTACGAGCAGTACTTC; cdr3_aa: CASSPHPRTGGTYEQYF
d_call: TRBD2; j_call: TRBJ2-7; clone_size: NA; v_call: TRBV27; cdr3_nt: TGTGCCAGCCAGAGGACTAGCGGGAGGTACGAGCAGTACTTC; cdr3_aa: CASQRTSGRYEQYF
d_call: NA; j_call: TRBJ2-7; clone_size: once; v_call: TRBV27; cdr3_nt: TGTGCCAGCAGTTTAAACAGGGTCCACGAGCAGTACTTC; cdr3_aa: CASSLNRVHEQYF
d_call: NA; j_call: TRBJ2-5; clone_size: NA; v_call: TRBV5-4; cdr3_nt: TGTGCCAGCAGCTCCGGGCGTCAAGAGACCCAGTACTTC; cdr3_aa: CASSSGRQETQYF
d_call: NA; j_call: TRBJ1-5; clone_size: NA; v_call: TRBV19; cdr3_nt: TGTGCCAGTGATCGCCGCGTTTCGGAGCCCCAGCATTTT; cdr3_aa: CASDRRVSEPQHF
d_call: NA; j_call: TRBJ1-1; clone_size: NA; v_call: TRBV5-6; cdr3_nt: TGTGCCAGCAGCTCGGAAAAGAATGCCGTTTTGAACACTGAAGCTTTCTTT; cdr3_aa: CASSSEKNAVLNTEAFF
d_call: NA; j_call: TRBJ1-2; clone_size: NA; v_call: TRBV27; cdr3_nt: TGTGCCAGCAGTCCATCGGGCCCATCGGGTGGCTACACCTTC; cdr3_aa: CASSPSGPSGGYTF
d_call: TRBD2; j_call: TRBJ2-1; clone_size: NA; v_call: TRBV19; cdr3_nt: TGTGCCAGTGCTCAACTAGCGGGAGTCAATGAGCAGTTCTTC; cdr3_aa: CASAQLAGVNEQFF
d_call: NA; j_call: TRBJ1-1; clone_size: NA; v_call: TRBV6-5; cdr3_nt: TGTGCCAGCAGACCCCCCCAGGGCAAGACTGAAGCTTTCTTT; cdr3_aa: CASRPPQGKTEAFF
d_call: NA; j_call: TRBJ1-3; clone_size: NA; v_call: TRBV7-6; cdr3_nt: TGTGCCAGCAGCCCTGACCCCAGCCCGTACTCTGGAAACACCATATATTTT; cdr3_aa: CASSPDPSPYSGNTIYF
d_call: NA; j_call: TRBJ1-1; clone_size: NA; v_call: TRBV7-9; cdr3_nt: TGTGCCAGCAGCCCCGGGGAGGGGGCTGAAGCTTTCTTT; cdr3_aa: CASSPGEGAEAFF
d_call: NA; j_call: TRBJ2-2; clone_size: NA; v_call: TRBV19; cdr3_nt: TGTGCCAGTAGTAAGCCAAGCGGAACGAACACCGGGGAGCTGTTTTTT; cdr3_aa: CASSKPSGTNTGELFF
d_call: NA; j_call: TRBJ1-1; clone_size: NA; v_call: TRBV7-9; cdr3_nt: TGTGCCAGCAGCTTAGAACTTCTGAACACTGAAGCTTTCTTT; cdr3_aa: CASSLELLNTEAFF
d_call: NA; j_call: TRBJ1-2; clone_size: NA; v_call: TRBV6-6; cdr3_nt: TGTGCCAGCAGCCCCAGTCAACCCCGGTGGTACACCTTC; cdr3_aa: CASSPSQPRWYTF
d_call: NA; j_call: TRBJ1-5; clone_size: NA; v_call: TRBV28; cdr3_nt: TGTGCCAGCAGTTTACTTGGCGGAAGCAATCAGCCCCAGCATTTT; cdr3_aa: CASSLLGGSNQPQHF
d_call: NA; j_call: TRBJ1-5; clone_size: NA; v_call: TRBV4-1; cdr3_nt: TGCGCCAGCAGCCAAGGTTCGGGGGGTCCCAATCAGCCCCAGCATTTT; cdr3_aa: CASSQGSGGPNQPQHF
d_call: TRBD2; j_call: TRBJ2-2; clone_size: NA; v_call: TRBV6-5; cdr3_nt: TGTGCCAGCAGTTACTCTAGCGGGGGGCTGGGCGGGGAGCTGTTTTTT; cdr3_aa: CASSYSSGGLGGELFF
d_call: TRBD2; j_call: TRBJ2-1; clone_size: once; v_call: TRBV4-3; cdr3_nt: TGCGCCAGCAGCCAAGATCGCCGGGGGGTTGATGAGCAGTTCTTC; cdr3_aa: CASSQDRRGVDEQFF